This T cell receptor beta chain was found in a study of cytomegalovirus exposure and HLA in healthy donors. A multiplex PCR was run with 60 Vbeta primers and 13 Jbeta primers. Measured with immunoSEQ multiplex PCR; TCRdb has only the in-frame clones, and not every one. This table has nearly 300,000 clones, just over 85% appearing once. The V gene's germline CDR1 is SGHRS and CDR2 YFSETQ. This CDR3 spans 16 amino acids. The ends lost 0 bases at V and 4 bases at J; junction bases unmatched: 6. A single count supports this clone. The rearrangement uses TRBV5-1 and TRBJ2-5; 10 nucleotides match TRBD1. Sequencing was performed on PBMCs. The receptor comes from a middle-aged man in good health and CMV-seropositive. In DNA form, the CDR3 reads TGCGCCAGCAGCTTGGTGACGACAGGGGGCTCAGAGACCCAGTACTTC. Translation gives CASSLVTTGGSETQYF.